Listed here is a single T cell receptor beta chain. As yet, its antigen is unknown. The data are from a study of T cell repertoires in cytomegalovirus infection. Study-level information: Well-studied HLA-B-restricted CMV epitopes were used in the study alongside recently identified HLA-C-restricted ones. Shared public TCR beta signatures pointed to both CMV infection and a matching HLA type. Regarding the study as a whole: Totalled public TCR beta family frequency picked out people who carried CMV plus the relevant HLA.

The V end was cut by 0 bases, the J end by 2 bases, with 4 bases between. Germline V lookup: CDR1 LGHNA, CDR2 YSLEER. The CDR3 runs to 13 residues. TCRdb passed the reads through MiXCR, listing each CDR3 protein once. The sample has about 570,000 distinct CDR3 sequences, around 40% seen once. This sequence joins TRBV4-3 and TRBJ2-5; D is ambiguous. The clonotype was recovered from a human donor in good health (CMV status not recorded). Some clones in this sample may be carry-over from other donors' samples. The sequencing here drew on cultured PBMCs, taken from culture after CMV antigen stimulation. CDR3 in amino acids: CASSQDLQETQYF. The CDR3 nucleotides read TGCGCCAGCAGCCAAGACTTACAAGAGACCCAGTACTTC.